This T cell receptor (beta chain) stems from a study of OX40 agonist ivuxolimab in advanced cancers. Germline V gene data show CDR1 as ENHRY and CDR2 as SYGVKD. This CDR3 has 15 amino acids. V was shortened by 4 bases and J by 4 bases, with 15 bases between the two germline ends. To note about this clone: Its antigen is still unknown.

Study results and limitations: More expanded clones were found, on average, in CD8+ than in CD4+ T cells.

Repertoires were generated with immunoSEQ multiplex PCR, while TCRdb's copy carries only in-frame clones and drops some. The sample consists of some 81,000 clones, 80% to 90% of them appearing once. The receptor was derived from an adult with an advanced solid tumor such as melanoma, head and neck, liver or kidney cancer. The chain joins TRBV10-3 to TRBJ2-3, with a weak D call TRBD2 (6 bases). Sequencing used CD4+ or CD8+ T cells sorted from blood, obtained in a trial of the OX40 agonist ivuxolimab. CDR3 in amino acids: CAISAGQGGADTQYF. The CDR3, as DNA: TGTGCCATCAGTGCGGGGCAGGGAGGAGCAGATACGCAGTATTTT.